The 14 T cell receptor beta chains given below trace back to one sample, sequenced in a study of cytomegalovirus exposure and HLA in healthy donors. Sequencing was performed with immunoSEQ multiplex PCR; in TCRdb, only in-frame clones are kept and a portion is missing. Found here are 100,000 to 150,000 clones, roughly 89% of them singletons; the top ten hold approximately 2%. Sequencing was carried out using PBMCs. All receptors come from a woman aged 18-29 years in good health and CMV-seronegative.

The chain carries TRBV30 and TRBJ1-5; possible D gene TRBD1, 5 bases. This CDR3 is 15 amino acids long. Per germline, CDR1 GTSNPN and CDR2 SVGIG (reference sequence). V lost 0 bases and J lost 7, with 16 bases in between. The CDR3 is CAWSVVGGGLQPQHF. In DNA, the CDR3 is TGTGCCTGGAGTGTGGTCGGGGGTGGGTTGCAGCCCCAGCATTTT.

CDR3 residues: CATSRGPIYEQYF. The CDR3 coding sequence is TGTGCCACCAGCAGAGGTCCCATCTACGAGCAGTACTTC. The chain is built from TRBV15 and TRBJ2-7; the D is unclear. Trimming pared 1 base from V and 3 bases from J, leaving 7 bases between. CDR3 length equals 13 residues. CDR1 and CDR2 from the germline V gene are LNHNV and YYDKDF (reference sequence).

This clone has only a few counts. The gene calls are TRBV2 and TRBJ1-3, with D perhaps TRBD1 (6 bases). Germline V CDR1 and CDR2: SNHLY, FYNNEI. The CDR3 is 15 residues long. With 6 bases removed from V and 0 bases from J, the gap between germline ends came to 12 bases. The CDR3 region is CASRPQGYSGNTIYF. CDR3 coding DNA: TGTGCCAGCAGACCACAGGGATACTCTGGAAACACCATATATTTT.

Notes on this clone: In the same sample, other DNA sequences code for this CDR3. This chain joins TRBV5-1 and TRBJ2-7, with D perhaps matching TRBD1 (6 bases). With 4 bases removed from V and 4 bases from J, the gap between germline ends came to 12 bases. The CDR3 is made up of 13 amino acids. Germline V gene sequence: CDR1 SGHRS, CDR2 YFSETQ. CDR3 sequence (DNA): TGCGCCAGCAGCCGAGACAGGTCTTACGAGCAGTACTTC. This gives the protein CASSRDRSYEQYF.

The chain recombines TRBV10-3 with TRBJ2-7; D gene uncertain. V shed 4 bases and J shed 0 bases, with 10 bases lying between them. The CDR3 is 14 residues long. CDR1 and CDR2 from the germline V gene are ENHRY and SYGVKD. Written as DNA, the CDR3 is TGTGCCATCAGTGTTACAACTATCTCCTACGAGCAGTACTTC. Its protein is CAISVTTISYEQYF.

The CDR3 region is CASSLVAWRSYNEQFF. CDR3 sequence (DNA): TGTGCCAGCAGCTTAGTAGCTTGGCGGTCCTACAATGAGCAGTTCTTC. The V call is TRBV11-3, the J call TRBJ2-1; D gene ambiguous. Germline CDR1 is SGHNT and CDR2 is YENEEA. The CDR3 covers 16 residues. The ends were cut back, 1 base at V and 1 base at J, with 11 bases in the middle.

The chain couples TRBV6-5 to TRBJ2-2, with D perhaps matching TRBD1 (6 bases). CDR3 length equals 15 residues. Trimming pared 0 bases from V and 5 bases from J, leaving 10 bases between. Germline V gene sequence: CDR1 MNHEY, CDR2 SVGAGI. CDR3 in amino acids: CASSYSTQGTGELFF. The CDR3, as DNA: TGTGCCAGCAGTTACTCGACGCAGGGGACCGGGGAGCTGTTTTTT.

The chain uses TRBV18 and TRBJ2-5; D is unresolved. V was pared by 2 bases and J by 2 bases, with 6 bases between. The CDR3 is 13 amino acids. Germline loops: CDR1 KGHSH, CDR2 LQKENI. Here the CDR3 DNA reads TGTGCCAGCTCACCAACGAGACAAGAGACCCAGTACTTC. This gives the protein CASSPTRQETQYF.

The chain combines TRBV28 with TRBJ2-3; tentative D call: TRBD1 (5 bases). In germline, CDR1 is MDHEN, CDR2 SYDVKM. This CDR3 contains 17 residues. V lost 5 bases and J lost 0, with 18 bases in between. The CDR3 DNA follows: TGTGCCAGCAGTAAAAATCCAGGGCCACTCAGCACAGATACGCAGTATTTT. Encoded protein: CASSKNPGPLSTDTQYF.

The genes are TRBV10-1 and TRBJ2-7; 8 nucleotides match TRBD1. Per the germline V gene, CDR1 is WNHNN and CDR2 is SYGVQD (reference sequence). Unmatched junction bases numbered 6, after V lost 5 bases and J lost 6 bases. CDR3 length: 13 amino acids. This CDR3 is CASSSWTGSEQYF. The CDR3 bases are TGCGCCAGCAGTTCCTGGACAGGGTCCGAGCAGTACTTC.

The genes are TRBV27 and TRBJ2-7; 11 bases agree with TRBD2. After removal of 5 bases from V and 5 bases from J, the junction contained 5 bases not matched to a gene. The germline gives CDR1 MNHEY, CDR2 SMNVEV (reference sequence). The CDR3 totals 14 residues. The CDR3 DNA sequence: TGTGCCAGCAGTGTGGGACTAGCGGTTGACGAGCAGTACTTC. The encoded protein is CASSVGLAVDEQYF.

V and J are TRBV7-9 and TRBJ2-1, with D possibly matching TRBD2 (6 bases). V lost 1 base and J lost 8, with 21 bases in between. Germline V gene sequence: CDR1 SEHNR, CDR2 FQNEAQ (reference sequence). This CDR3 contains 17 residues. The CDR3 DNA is TGTGCCAGCAGCTTAGTTCGGGGGATTTCTCGTTCCCATGAGCAGTTCTTC. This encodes CASSLVRGISRSHEQFF.

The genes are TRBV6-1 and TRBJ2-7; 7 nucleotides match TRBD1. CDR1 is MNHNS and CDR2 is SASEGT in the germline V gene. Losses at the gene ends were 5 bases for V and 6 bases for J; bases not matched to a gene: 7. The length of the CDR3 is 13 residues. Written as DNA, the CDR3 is TGTGCCAGCAGTAATGACCCAGGGGGCGAGCAGTACTTC. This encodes CASSNDPGGEQYF.

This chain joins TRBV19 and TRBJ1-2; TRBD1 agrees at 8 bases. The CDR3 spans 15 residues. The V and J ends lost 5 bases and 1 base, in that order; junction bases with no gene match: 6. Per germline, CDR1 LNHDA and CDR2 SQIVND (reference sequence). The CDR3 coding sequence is TGTGCCAGTAGTCATGACAGGGGAATTAACTATGGCTACACCTTC. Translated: CASSHDRGINYGYTF.